The entry below describes one T cell receptor beta chain. The sample has other DNA sequences that encode this CDR3 too. This entry comes from a study of blood T cell repertoires in COVID-19. Turning to the study itself: Collection of acute and convalescent COVID-19 samples took place in the United States, Italy and Spain. T cells, B-cell-depleted T cells, or PBMCs provided the cDNA or gDNA that served as material.

Under the authors' procedure: Cell counts per sample came from amplifying reference gene primers. TCRdb's copy holds only in-frame clones and misses some; the assay was immunoSEQ multiplex PCR. V, J and clone size reflect that table, while D and trimming were determined from the DNA. Of fewer than 130,000 clones listed, around 90% are singletons. Germline CDR1 is LNHDA and CDR2 is SQIVND (reference sequence). J lost 5 bases, V lost 4 bases, and 7 bases had no gene match. The length of the CDR3 is 15 residues. The source of this sequence is a woman aged 45-65 years with acute or convalescent COVID-19. This chain connects TRBV19 to TRBJ2-1, with 8 bases fitting TRBD2. The sequenced material came from peripheral blood. This CDR3 is CASSTPGLVNNEQFF. The CDR3 coding sequence is TGTGCCAGTAGTACCCCGGGACTAGTAAACAATGAGCAGTTCTTC.